Listed below are T cell receptor beta chains from one sample, sequenced in a study of blood T cell repertoires in COVID-19. The repertoire was sequenced with immunoSEQ multiplex PCR; TCRdb's copy has only in-frame clones and lacks some. Of roughly 250,000 clones in the sample, roughly 84% were seen once. Sequencing was done on a sample of peripheral blood. All receptors come from a woman between 40 and 50 years old with active or convalescent COVID-19. CDR3s include the opening cysteine and the closing phenylalanine or tryptophan. The order of the fields is CDR3 DNA, CDR3 protein, J gene, D gene, clone size, V gene. A D gene is named only where the DNA matches it firmly. For some rows the clone size is stated as once, few or many, or as a class when expanded; others skip it.

CDR3 DNA: TGTGCCGGCACTCGGACAGTCTCCACCGGGGAGCTGTTTTTT; CDR3 protein: CAGTRTVSTGELFF; J gene: TRBJ2-2; D gene: .; clone size: few; V gene: TRBV6-5
CDR3 DNA: TGTGCCAGCAGCGTAGGGGGCAGTAATTCACCCCTCCACTTT; CDR3 protein: CASSVGGSNSPLHF; J gene: TRBJ1-6; D gene: .; clone size: .; V gene: TRBV9
CDR3 DNA: TGTGCCAGCAGCTCCAGGGGGGCAGCTCTTATCTCACCCCTCCACTTT; CDR3 protein: CASSSRGAALISPLHF; J gene: TRBJ1-6; D gene: TRBD1; clone size: .; V gene: TRBV5-6
CDR3 DNA: TGTGCCAGCAGTTTTAGGGCAGGGGGCGTGCGGGGCTACACCTTC; CDR3 protein: CASSFRAGGVRGYTF; J gene: TRBJ1-2; D gene: TRBD1; clone size: .; V gene: TRBV28
CDR3 DNA: TGTGCCAGCAGCCATTCAAGGGGCTGGCACAATGAGCAGTTCTTC; CDR3 protein: CASSHSRGWHNEQFF; J gene: TRBJ2-1; D gene: .; clone size: .; V gene: TRBV3-1/TRBV3-2
CDR3 DNA: TGTGCCAGCAGGGAGACAGACCTTAGCAATCAGCCCCAGCATTTT; CDR3 protein: CASRETDLSNQPQHF; J gene: TRBJ1-5; D gene: .; clone size: few; V gene: TRBV2
CDR3 DNA: TGTGCCAGCAGCCAACGGACCGGGAGGGAGCCCCAGCATTTT; CDR3 protein: CASSQRTGREPQHF; J gene: TRBJ1-5; D gene: .; clone size: .; V gene: TRBV13
CDR3 DNA: TGTGCCAGCAGCCAAGAGACAGGGTCGGCCACTGAAGCTTTCTTT; CDR3 protein: CASSQETGSATEAFF; J gene: TRBJ1-1; D gene: TRBD1; clone size: .; V gene: TRBV4-2
CDR3 DNA: TGTGCCTGGTCCTCCGGGTTCCGGGCTGAAGCTTTCTTT; CDR3 protein: CAWSSGFRAEAFF; J gene: TRBJ1-1; D gene: .; clone size: few; V gene: TRBV30
CDR3 DNA: TGCGCCAGCAGGCCCGGGGGGGATGTCACCGGGGAGCTGTTTTTT; CDR3 protein: CASRPGGDVTGELFF; J gene: TRBJ2-2; D gene: TRBD2; clone size: once; V gene: TRBV10-1
CDR3 DNA: TGTGCTAGTGTCACTCGGACAGGGGGGTACAATGAGCAGTTCTTC; CDR3 protein: CASVTRTGGYNEQFF; J gene: TRBJ2-1; D gene: TRBD1; clone size: .; V gene: TRBV12-5
CDR3 DNA: TGTGCCAGCAGCTTACTCAGGGACTCTGGCTACACCTTC; CDR3 protein: CASSLLRDSGYTF; J gene: TRBJ1-2; D gene: .; clone size: .; V gene: TRBV11-2
CDR3 DNA: TGTGCCAGCAGCTCCGGGGGGCATAGCACAGATACGCAGTATTTT; CDR3 protein: CASSSGGHSTDTQYF; J gene: TRBJ2-3; D gene: .; clone size: .; V gene: TRBV9
CDR3 DNA: TGTGCCAGCAGCCTGGCAGGGGTTCGGGAGACCCAGTACTTC; CDR3 protein: CASSLAGVRETQYF; J gene: TRBJ2-5; D gene: .; clone size: .; V gene: TRBV3-1/TRBV3-2
CDR3 DNA: TGTGCCTGGAGTGTAGGGGGTAACGGTCAGCCCCAGCATTTT; CDR3 protein: CAWSVGGNGQPQHF; J gene: TRBJ1-5; D gene: .; clone size: .; V gene: TRBV30
CDR3 DNA: TGTGCCAGCAGTGACTCCACGGTCGCACCCCTCCACTTT; CDR3 protein: CASSDSTVAPLHF; J gene: TRBJ1-6; D gene: .; clone size: few; V gene: TRBV6-4
CDR3 DNA: TGTGCCAGCAGCCCCTCGCCGGGGGATACGCAGTATTTT; CDR3 protein: CASSPSPGDTQYF; J gene: TRBJ2-3; D gene: .; clone size: .; V gene: TRBV7-3
CDR3 DNA: TGTGCCAGCAAGGAGTCGACAGGAGTTAATCAGCCCCAGCATTTT; CDR3 protein: CASKESTGVNQPQHF; J gene: TRBJ1-5; D gene: .; clone size: many; V gene: TRBV6-5
CDR3 DNA: TGTGCCAGAAGCTTGAGGAGGGGGCTCCTCTACACTGAAGCTTTCTTT; CDR3 protein: CARSLRRGLLYTEAFF; J gene: TRBJ1-1; D gene: TRBD1; clone size: .; V gene: TRBV5-3
CDR3 DNA: TGTGCCAGCAGCTTAGTGACTAGCGGGGGGATAGATACGCAGTATTTT; CDR3 protein: CASSLVTSGGIDTQYF; J gene: TRBJ2-3; D gene: TRBD2; clone size: .; V gene: TRBV7-2
CDR3 DNA: TGTGCCAGCAGCTCAACCCAGGACGGGGGAGAGACCCAGTACTTC; CDR3 protein: CASSSTQDGGETQYF; J gene: TRBJ2-5; D gene: .; clone size: once; V gene: TRBV5-6
CDR3 DNA: TGTGCCAGCAGCCCAGGGGGGAGGATCTACACCTTC; CDR3 protein: CASSPGGRIYTF; J gene: TRBJ1-2; D gene: TRBD1; clone size: .; V gene: TRBV7-9
CDR3 DNA: TGCGCCAGCAGCTTCTTAAGCGGAACCGGGGAGCTGTTTTTT; CDR3 protein: CASSFLSGTGELFF; J gene: TRBJ2-2; D gene: .; clone size: .; V gene: TRBV5-1
CDR3 DNA: TGTGCCAGCTCATTAGAAGCAGGTGAAGCTTTCTTT; CDR3 protein: CASSLEAGEAFF; J gene: TRBJ1-1; D gene: .; clone size: .; V gene: TRBV18
CDR3 DNA: TGTGCCAGCAGCTTAGATGGGCGTTCGGAGCAGTACTTC; CDR3 protein: CASSLDGRSEQYF; J gene: TRBJ2-7; D gene: .; clone size: .; V gene: TRBV11-1
CDR3 DNA: TGTGCCAGCAGTGCGCCGGGACAAAGCTACAATGAGCAGTTCTTC; CDR3 protein: CASSAPGQSYNEQFF; J gene: TRBJ2-1; D gene: .; clone size: few; V gene: TRBV2
CDR3 DNA: TGCAGCGTTGTCCCCGGGGGCTATGGCTACACCTTC; CDR3 protein: CSVVPGGYGYTF; J gene: TRBJ1-2; D gene: .; clone size: .; V gene: TRBV29-1
CDR3 DNA: TGTGCCAGCAGCCAGGGGGCCTCCAACACCGGGGAGCTGTTTTTT; CDR3 protein: CASSQGASNTGELFF; J gene: TRBJ2-2; D gene: .; clone size: .; V gene: TRBV3-1/TRBV3-2
CDR3 DNA: TGTGCCAGCAGTGAAATGGCGGATTTTCAGCCCCAGCATTTT; CDR3 protein: CASSEMADFQPQHF; J gene: TRBJ1-5; D gene: .; clone size: once; V gene: TRBV6-1
CDR3 DNA: TGTGCCAGCAGCGTAAATGGAGGGACCTACAATGAGCAGTTCTTC; CDR3 protein: CASSVNGGTYNEQFF; J gene: TRBJ2-1; D gene: .; clone size: .; V gene: TRBV9
CDR3 DNA: TGCGCCAGCAGTTTTACGGACTCCCCTAACGATACGCAGTATTTT; CDR3 protein: CASSFTDSPNDTQYF; J gene: TRBJ2-3; D gene: .; clone size: .; V gene: TRBV5-1
CDR3 DNA: TGCGCCAGCAGCCCCTTGACTAGTTTCAACCGAGATGAGCAGTTCTTC; CDR3 protein: CASSPLTSFNRDEQFF; J gene: TRBJ2-1; D gene: .; clone size: .; V gene: TRBV4-1
CDR3 DNA: TGTGCCAGCAGTTCTTGGACATTCTCTCTTCTCACCTTC; CDR3 protein: CASSSWTFSLLTF; J gene: TRBJ1-2; D gene: .; clone size: .; V gene: TRBV28
CDR3 DNA: TGTGCCAGTAGTCCTGACCAGGGGGCGAGGTATTTT; CDR3 protein: CASSPDQGARYF; J gene: TRBJ2-3; D gene: TRBD1; clone size: .; V gene: TRBV19
CDR3 DNA: TGTGCCACCAGTGATTCTTGGGGGACAGGGGACTATGGCTACACCTTC; CDR3 protein: CATSDSWGTGDYGYTF; J gene: TRBJ1-2; D gene: TRBD1; clone size: few; V gene: TRBV24-1
CDR3 DNA: TGTGCCAGTAGTATAGACATCACAGGGCCCAGCAATCAGCCCCAGCATTTT; CDR3 protein: CASSIDITGPSNQPQHF; J gene: TRBJ1-5; D gene: .; clone size: .; V gene: TRBV19
CDR3 DNA: TGTGCCACCAGCAGAGAGGAGAGCACAGATACGCAGTATTTT; CDR3 protein: CATSREESTDTQYF; J gene: TRBJ2-3; D gene: .; clone size: once; V gene: TRBV15
CDR3 DNA: TGTGCCAGCATCCGGGACAGGGTATCAGGGGGCTACACCTTC; CDR3 protein: CASIRDRVSGGYTF; J gene: TRBJ1-2; D gene: TRBD1; clone size: .; V gene: TRBV5-5
CDR3 DNA: TGTGCCAGCAGTTACGATGCGGGACAGGGTTTGAATGAGCAGTTCTTC; CDR3 protein: CASSYDAGQGLNEQFF; J gene: TRBJ2-1; D gene: TRBD1; clone size: .; V gene: TRBV6-6
CDR3 DNA: TGCGCCAGCAGTCACCCCAGACAGGGTTATTCACCCCTCCACTTT; CDR3 protein: CASSHPRQGYSPLHF; J gene: TRBJ1-6; D gene: TRBD1; clone size: .; V gene: TRBV23-1